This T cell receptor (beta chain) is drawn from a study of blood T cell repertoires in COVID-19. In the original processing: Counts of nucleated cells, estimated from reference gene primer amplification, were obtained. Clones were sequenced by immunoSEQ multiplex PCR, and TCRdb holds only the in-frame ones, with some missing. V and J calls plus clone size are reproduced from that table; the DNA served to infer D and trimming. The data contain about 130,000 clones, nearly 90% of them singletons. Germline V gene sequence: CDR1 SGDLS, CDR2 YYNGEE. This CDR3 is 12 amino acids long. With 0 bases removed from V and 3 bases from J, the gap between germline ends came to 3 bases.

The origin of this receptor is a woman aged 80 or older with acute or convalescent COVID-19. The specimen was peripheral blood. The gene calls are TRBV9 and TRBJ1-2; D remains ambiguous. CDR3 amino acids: CASSVDYYGYTF. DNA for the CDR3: TGTGCCAGCAGCGTAGACTACTATGGCTACACCTTC.